This T cell receptor beta chain derives from a study of T cell repertoires in ileal Crohn's disease. At the level of the study: Over 30% were active smokers at surgery; median disease duration was around 8 years. Thiopurines (about twelve) or anti-TNF agents (roughly 17) were given postoperatively to about half.

Broader study findings: High-frequency clones were more common in sorted CD8 than CD4 cells.

Repertoires were generated with immunoSEQ multiplex PCR, while TCRdb's copy carries only in-frame clones and drops some. The sample records 10,000 to 11,000 clones, around 87% being singletons. Time point meaning: inflamed ileum from the surgical specimen. Concerning this clone: Its antigen is not identified.

The CDR3 runs to 15 residues. Germline V gives CDR1 MGHDK, CDR2 SYGVNS. V gave up 5 bases and J gave up 0 bases, with 10 bases separating them. This chain links TRBV25-1 with TRBJ2-2, with a possible D match to TRBD1 (5 bases). The receptor comes from an adult with Crohn's disease. Sample: ileal tissue. CDR3: CASSSTAPNTGELFF. The CDR3 nucleotides read TGTGCCAGCAGTTCGACAGCCCCGAACACCGGGGAGCTGTTTTTT.